The clone carrying this T cell receptor (beta chain) has just a few counts. Amplification used 60 Vbeta primers and 13 Jbeta primers. The method was immunoSEQ multiplex PCR; TCRdb's version includes in-frame clones alone and lacks a portion of them. In the table there are roughly 100,000 clones, 75% to 85% of which are singletons. The data stem from a study of cytomegalovirus exposure and HLA in healthy donors. The sequence came from a young man in good health and CMV-seronegative. The sample consisted of PBMCs.

The CDR3 DNA reads as TGCGCCAGCAGCTTGAGAGGGAAACTGTTTTTT. Encoded protein: CASSLRGKLFF. J is TRBJ1-4 and V is TRBV5-1, with no clear D. V was clipped by 1 base and J by 11 bases, with 6 bases between them. The germline V gene has CDR1 SGHRS and CDR2 YFSETQ. This CDR3 has 11 amino acids.